The T cell receptor beta chain described here comes from a study of blood T cell repertoires in COVID-19. Whole-study context: Some COVID-19 samples were acute and others convalescent; all came from the United States, Italy and Spain. The analysed material was cDNA or gDNA that came from T cells, B-cell-depleted T cells, or PBMCs.

Germline V gives CDR1 MGHDK, CDR2 SYGVNS. The V segment lost 1 base and the J segment 2 bases; nucleotides outside the gene matches: 10. This CDR3 region has 18 residues. In the original processing: The assay estimated nucleated cells by amplifying reference gene primers. The repertoire was sequenced with immunoSEQ multiplex PCR; TCRdb's copy has only in-frame clones and lacks some. V, J and clone size are taken as reported in that table, and D and trimming were inferred from the DNA itself. The table shows fewer than 350,000 clones, with approximately 84% occurring only once. This TCR derives from a woman aged 30 to 39 who had recovered from COVID-19. The chain joins TRBV25-1 to TRBJ2-1, with 8 bases identical to TRBD2. The sequenced sample was peripheral blood. The CDR3 here is CASSESPSTSATYNEQFF. The CDR3, as DNA: TGTGCCAGCAGTGAATCCCCTTCGACTAGCGCGACCTACAATGAGCAGTTCTTC.